This T cell receptor beta chain emerged from a study of identical twins. TCRdb re-derived calls from the 5' RACE reads in MiXCR, one entry per CDR3 protein. The sample contains 550,000 to 700,000 distinct CDR3 sequences, approximately 22% of which appear only once. This clonotype was seen only a few times. Germline CDR1 SEHNR, CDR2 FQNEAQ (reference sequence). V lost 8 bases to trimming and J lost 10 bases, with 18 bases between them. CDR3 length equals 14 residues. This sample was also put to use in a study of T cells expressing NK-cell markers. From that second work: Of CD8+ T cells, 1.0-7.0% belonged to dominant NKG2C+ clonotypes in roughly 6 donors.

Sequences were obtained from PBMCs. The TCR comes from a woman under 30 in good health. The V and J genes are TRBV7-9 and TRBJ1-6; perhaps TRBD1 as D (5 bases). The CDR3 reads CASASMGDRSPLHF. The CDR3 DNA reads as TGTGCCAGCGCAAGCATGGGGGACCGGTCACCCCTCCACTTT. Supplemented by reference TRBV7-9 and TRBJ1-6, the full variable domain reads DTGVSQNPRHKITKRGQNVTFRCDPISEHNRLYWYRQTLGQGPEFLTYFQNEAQLEKSRLLSDRFSAERPKGSFSTLEIQRTEQGDSAMYLCASASMGDRSPLHFGNGTRLTVT.